The entry below gives a single T cell receptor beta chain sequence along with its context. Its antigen is currently unknown. Pooling was applied to second doses at about 4 or about 12 weeks. Measured with immunoSEQ multiplex PCR; TCRdb has only the in-frame clones, and not every one. The sample records 100,000 to 130,000 clones, about 90% being singletons. This sample stems from a study of T cell responses to AZD1222 COVID-19 vaccine. CDR3 length: 13 amino acids. CDR1 and CDR2 (germline): SGHKS, YYEKEE (reference sequence). Findings and limits, study-wide: Repertoire sampling occurred only after the peak T cell response.

V usage is TRBV5-5 and J usage is TRBJ2-1, with 7 positions matching TRBD1. The TCR sequence derives from an adult who received the AZD1222 COVID-19 vaccine. The material sequenced was peripheral blood, taken 28 days after the second AZD1222 dose. DNA for the CDR3: TGTGCGATCCAAGGGGGCCCCTACAATGAGCAGTTCTTC. It translates to CAIQGGPYNEQFF.